The sequence of this T cell receptor beta chain was determined in a study of technical replicates of blood from a few donors. The CDR3 is 15 residues long. Trimming took 2 bases from V and 6 from J, leaving 13 bases between them. From germline, CDR1 is SGHTA and CDR2 FQGTGA. Sequenced by immunoSEQ multiplex PCR; TCRdb stores in-frame clones only, minus some. The sample records roughly 62,000 clones, roughly nine tenths being singletons. This chain uses TRBV7-3 with TRBJ2-2; possible D gene TRBD2, 6 bases. This sequence was found in a human donor in good health. Some clones in this sample may be carry-over from other donors' samples. Material for sequencing was PBMCs. DNA of the CDR3: TGTGCCAGCAGCTTATTAAGCGGGCAGGCCGGGGAGCTGTTTTTT. The encoded protein is CASSLLSGQAGELFF.